The clone carrying this TCR beta chain was seen only once. Germline V lookup: CDR1 LGHDT, CDR2 YNNKEL (reference sequence). V lost 2 bases to trimming and J lost 2 bases; unmatched junction nucleotides: 5. This CDR3 is 16 amino acids long. The record originates from a study of blood T cell repertoires in COVID-19. For the study at large: Samples representing acute and convalescent COVID-19 were sourced from the United States, Italy and Spain. PBMCs, B-cell-depleted T cells, or T cells were the source of the cDNA or gDNA that made up the material.

Original analysis: Estimates of nucleated cell counts were drawn from the amplification of reference gene primers. Produced via immunoSEQ multiplex PCR; TCRdb's table is partial and in-frame only. V and J calls and clone size are given by that table; D and trimming were obtained from the DNA. The top ten clones hold roughly 5.1% of a sample with under 350,000 clones, roughly 90% of them seen once. The sample taken for sequencing was peripheral blood. The sequence came from a man aged 35-49 years with acute or convalescent COVID-19. The rearrangement links TRBV3-1 (or the pseudogene TRBV3-2) to TRBJ1-5; 8 bases agree with TRBD1. The CDR3: CASSQTGGGGNQPQHF. The CDR3 DNA is TGTGCCAGCAGCCAAACAGGGGGGGGTGGCAATCAGCCCCAGCATTTT.